Sequencing of this TCR beta chain was carried out in a study of cytomegalovirus exposure and HLA in healthy donors. The study, taken as a whole, reports: The study put 150 to 200 TCR beta chains on its list as cytomegalovirus-associated.

V gave up 2 bases and J gave up 0 bases; unmatched junction bases: 15. CDR3 length: 20 amino acids. From germline, CDR1 is MNHNS and CDR2 SASEGT. Notes on this clone: The antigen is undetermined.

The donors were members of the 120-subject validation cohort (separate from the approximately 670-subject first cohort). Profiled with immunoSEQ multiplex PCR; TCRdb holds only in-frame clones, not every one. The data show under 250,000 clones, 80% to 90% seen once. The rearrangement links TRBV6-1 to TRBJ2-3, with TRBD2 matching 9 bases. This receptor was obtained from a woman between 18 and 29 years old in good health and CMV-seropositive. Sequenced: PBMCs. The CDR3 DNA reads TGTGCCAGCAGTGAAACCGTACCGCTCGGACTAGCGAGTAGCACAGATACGCAGTATTTT. This sequence encodes CASSETVPLGLASSTDTQYF.